These T cell receptor beta chains were read from a single sample in a study of T-cell reconstitution after alpha-beta-depleted transplantation in children. TCRdb independently ran MiXCR on the PCR reads; one entry per CDR3 protein. The sample records some 240,000 distinct CDR3 sequences, around 8.9% being singletons. This material consisted of PBMCs from the stem cell graft donor, taken from the stem cell graft. The receptors come from a human donor who donated a stem cell graft to a child with SCID. The CDR3 runs from the conserved cysteine through the conserved F or W. The order of the fields is J gene, clone size, V gene, D gene, CDR3 DNA, CDR3 protein. The D gene is left open where the match is weak. Not every row has a clone size; where given, it reads once, few, many or a size class.

j_gene: TRBJ2-7; abundance: many; v_gene: TRBV20-1; d_gene: TRBD2; CDR3nt: TGCAGTGCTAGGACTAGCGTTTCGCCCTTTTACGAGCAGTACTTC; CDR3aa: CSARTSVSPFYEQYF
j_gene: TRBJ1-2; abundance: many; v_gene: TRBV7-9; d_gene: .; CDR3nt: TGTGCCAGCAGCTTAGTCCGGGCCATGGACTATGGCTACACCTTC; CDR3aa: CASSLVRAMDYGYTF
j_gene: TRBJ1-4; abundance: many; v_gene: TRBV4-1; d_gene: .; CDR3nt: TGCGCCAGCAGCCACGTAGCCCGGACCGGGACCCAAAAACTGTTTTTT; CDR3aa: CASSHVARTGTQKLFF
j_gene: TRBJ1-4; abundance: many; v_gene: TRBV5-1; d_gene: .; CDR3nt: TGCGCCAGCAGCTTGGAAGGGACTAATGAAAAACTGTTTTTT; CDR3aa: CASSLEGTNEKLFF
j_gene: TRBJ1-4; abundance: .; v_gene: TRBV28; d_gene: TRBD1; CDR3nt: TGTGCCAGCAGTTTCCCTGGACAGGGGGCAGCTAATGAAAAACTGTTTTTT; CDR3aa: CASSFPGQGAANEKLFF
j_gene: TRBJ1-6; abundance: few; v_gene: TRBV5-5; d_gene: .; CDR3nt: TGTGCCAGCAGCTTGGAAGGCGGTATAAGCTCCTATAATTCACCCCTCCACTTT; CDR3aa: CASSLEGGISSYNSPLHF
j_gene: TRBJ2-7; abundance: many; v_gene: TRBV2; d_gene: .; CDR3nt: TGTGCCAGTGGTCGGTCACTGCTCGGTTACGAGCAGTACTTC; CDR3aa: CASGRSLLGYEQYF
j_gene: TRBJ1-1; abundance: many; v_gene: TRBV5-1; d_gene: .; CDR3nt: TGCGCCAGCAGCAGACGGACAGCCGAAGGATCCAACACTGAAGCTTTCTTT; CDR3aa: CASSRRTAEGSNTEAFF
j_gene: TRBJ1-1; abundance: .; v_gene: TRBV12-3/TRBV12-4; d_gene: .; CDR3nt: TGTGCCAACCCCCAGGGCGAGGGCACTGAAGCTTTCTTT; CDR3aa: CANPQGEGTEAFF
j_gene: TRBJ1-3; abundance: few; v_gene: TRBV4-1; d_gene: TRBD1; CDR3nt: TGCGCCAGCAGCCAAGAAAGGGGAGCAGGGGGCGCACGTCGGGCTGGAAACACCATATATTTT; CDR3aa: CASSQERGAGGARRAGNTIYF
j_gene: TRBJ2-1; abundance: many; v_gene: TRBV5-6; d_gene: TRBD1; CDR3nt: TGTGCCAGCAGCTTGGCGGACAGGGGGGAGCAGTTCTTC; CDR3aa: CASSLADRGEQFF
j_gene: TRBJ2-1; abundance: .; v_gene: TRBV3-1; d_gene: TRBD2; CDR3nt: TGTGCCACCTTGGCGGGGGTCCACTCCTACAATGAGCAGTTCTTC; CDR3aa: CATLAGVHSYNEQFF
j_gene: TRBJ1-1; abundance: many; v_gene: TRBV20-1; d_gene: .; CDR3nt: TGCAGTGCTACAGGGGCCACTGAAGCTTTCTTT; CDR3aa: CSATGATEAFF
j_gene: TRBJ2-3; abundance: many; v_gene: TRBV7-2; d_gene: TRBD2; CDR3nt: TGTGCCAGCAGTTCTAGCGGGGCCCCGGATACGCAGTATTTT; CDR3aa: CASSSSGAPDTQYF
j_gene: TRBJ1-5; abundance: many; v_gene: TRBV20-1; d_gene: TRBD1; CDR3nt: TGCAGTGCTAGAGCAAGCGGGACAGGGTTAGGTCAGCCCCAGCATTTT; CDR3aa: CSARASGTGLGQPQHF
j_gene: TRBJ2-1; abundance: .; v_gene: TRBV6-5; d_gene: TRBD1; CDR3nt: TGTGCCAGCAGTTACTCCGGACAGGGGAGCAATGAGCAGTTCTTC; CDR3aa: CASSYSGQGSNEQFF
j_gene: TRBJ1-1; abundance: .; v_gene: TRBV7-2; d_gene: TRBD1; CDR3nt: TGTGCCAGCAGCCCCGGGGACAGGAAAGCTTTCTTT; CDR3aa: CASSPGDRKAFF
j_gene: TRBJ2-3; abundance: many; v_gene: TRBV29-1; d_gene: TRBD2; CDR3nt: TGCAGCGTGCAAAAGACTAGCGGGTTCACAGATACGCAGTATTTT; CDR3aa: CSVQKTSGFTDTQYF
j_gene: TRBJ1-1; abundance: many; v_gene: TRBV5-1; d_gene: TRBD1; CDR3nt: TGCGCCAGCAGCACCGGACAGGGGGCGGATGGCGGCACTGAAGCTTTCTTT; CDR3aa: CASSTGQGADGGTEAFF
j_gene: TRBJ2-4; abundance: many; v_gene: TRBV3-1; d_gene: .; CDR3nt: TGTGCCAGCAGTCCGGTTCCCATTGGGGGACACAGATTCCTAGCCAAAAACATTCAGTACTTC; CDR3aa: CASSPVPIGGHRFLAKNIQYF
j_gene: TRBJ1-4; abundance: many; v_gene: TRBV12-3/TRBV12-4; d_gene: .; CDR3nt: TGTGCCAGCAGTACACAGGGAATTAGTGAAAAACTGTTTTTT; CDR3aa: CASSTQGISEKLFF
j_gene: TRBJ2-7; abundance: many; v_gene: TRBV3-1; d_gene: TRBD1; CDR3nt: TGTGCCAGCAGCCAAGATGAGGCAGGGGGCGCCCACTTC; CDR3aa: CASSQDEAGGAHF
j_gene: TRBJ1-1; abundance: few; v_gene: TRBV5-1; d_gene: .; CDR3nt: TGCGCCAGCAGCTTGGTCTCGGCTCGGACTGAAGCTTTCTTT; CDR3aa: CASSLVSARTEAFF
j_gene: TRBJ1-5; abundance: many; v_gene: TRBV7-2; d_gene: .; CDR3nt: TGTGCCAGCAGCCAGGGGCAAGAGCCTAATCAGCCCCAGCATTTT; CDR3aa: CASSQGQEPNQPQHF
j_gene: TRBJ1-2; abundance: few; v_gene: TRBV7-9; d_gene: TRBD1; CDR3nt: TGTGCCAGCAGCGCGCAGGGGGCGCATTCGTATGGCTACACCTTC; CDR3aa: CASSAQGAHSYGYTF
j_gene: TRBJ2-2; abundance: many; v_gene: TRBV5-6; d_gene: TRBD1; CDR3nt: TGTGCCAGCAGCTTGGCAGGGGACAGGGGTAGAGGCACCGGGGAGCTGTTTTTT; CDR3aa: CASSLAGDRGRGTGELFF
j_gene: TRBJ1-2; abundance: many; v_gene: TRBV9; d_gene: TRBD1; CDR3nt: TGTGCCAGCAGCGTCAGGGGGGGATCCGGCTATGGCTACACCTTC; CDR3aa: CASSVRGGSGYGYTF
j_gene: TRBJ2-4; abundance: many; v_gene: TRBV24-1; d_gene: .; CDR3nt: TGTGCCACCAGTTTTGAACACACCCCGACTCTAGAAAACATTCAGTACTTC; CDR3aa: CATSFEHTPTLENIQYF
j_gene: TRBJ2-1; abundance: many; v_gene: TRBV7-2; d_gene: .; CDR3nt: TGTGCCAGCAGCTTAGTTCAGGAGCAGTTCTTC; CDR3aa: CASSLVQEQFF
j_gene: TRBJ2-7; abundance: many; v_gene: TRBV5-1; d_gene: .; CDR3nt: TGCGCCAGCAGCCGGGCCTTGAGCTCCTACGAGCAGTACTTC; CDR3aa: CASSRALSSYEQYF
j_gene: TRBJ1-5; abundance: many; v_gene: TRBV28; d_gene: TRBD1; CDR3nt: TGTGCCAGCAGGCCCACAGGGGGCAATCAGCCCCAGCATTTT; CDR3aa: CASRPTGGNQPQHF